A single TCR beta chain is shown here with its context. Its antigen is not identified. This sample is part of a study of blood T cells in healthy people across ages. Study-level points and caveats: Significant beta diversity loss was already apparent by age about 42, declining roughly linearly. Higher diversity, along with more naive CD4+ cells, distinguished long-lived donors from aged donors. Shifts in expanded clonotypes may have been confounded by donor CMV status, which was unknown.

Germline CDR1 and CDR2: SGDLS and YYNGEE. V was pared by 0 bases and J by 2 bases, with 8 bases of the junction left unmatched. The CDR3 extends over 17 amino acids. Each sample yielded at least 7 million isolated PBMCs. The authors ran a second PCR of 7 to 11 cycles using a sample-barcoded 5' primer and a J-beta primer mix. TCRdb re-analysed the 5' RACE reads in MiXCR, keeping a single row per CDR3 protein. In the table there are some 1.5 million distinct CDR3 sequences, 28% of which are singletons. The sequencing sample was made of blood. The rearrangement links TRBV9 to TRBJ2-1; 7 nucleotides agree with TRBD2. The sequence derives from a woman aged 25 to 45 in good health. The CDR3 sequence: CASSVAGAGPAYNEQFF. The DNA for the CDR3 is TGTGCCAGCAGCGTAGCTGGAGCGGGACCAGCCTACAATGAGCAGTTCTTC.